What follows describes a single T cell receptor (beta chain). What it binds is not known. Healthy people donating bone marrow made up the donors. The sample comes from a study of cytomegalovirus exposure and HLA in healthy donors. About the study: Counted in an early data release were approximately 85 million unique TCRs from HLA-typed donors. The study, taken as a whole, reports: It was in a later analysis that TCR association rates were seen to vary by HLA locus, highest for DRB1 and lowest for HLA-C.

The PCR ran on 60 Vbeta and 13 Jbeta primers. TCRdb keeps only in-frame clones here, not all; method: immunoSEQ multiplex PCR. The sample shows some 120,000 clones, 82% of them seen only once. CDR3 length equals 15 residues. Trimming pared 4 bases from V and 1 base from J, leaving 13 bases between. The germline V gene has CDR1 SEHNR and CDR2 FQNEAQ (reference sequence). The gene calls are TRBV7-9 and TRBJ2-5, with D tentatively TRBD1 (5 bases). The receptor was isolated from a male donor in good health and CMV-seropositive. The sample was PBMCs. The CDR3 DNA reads TGTGCCAGCAGCTCTCCCCCCACAGGCCAAGAGACCCAGTACTTC. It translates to CASSSPPTGQETQYF.